Included here is one T cell receptor beta chain sequence, with context. Antigen: not known. Clones were read by immunoSEQ multiplex PCR, and TCRdb kept only the in-frame ones, dropping some. This table has 150,000 to 200,000 clones, 80% to 90% appearing once. This sample is drawn from a study of T cell responses to AZD1222 COVID-19 vaccine. Study-level findings and limits: Clonal diversity may have been underestimated in mostly white British donors.

This clonotype was obtained from an adult in good health. Source: peripheral blood, taken on day 0 of AZD1222 vaccination.

The CDR3 coding sequence is TGTGCCAGCAGCTTTGGGCAGCGCGCAACTAATGAAAAACTGTTTTTT. This codes for CASSFGQRATNEKLFF. The rearrangement uses TRBV7-9 and TRBJ1-4; D not resolved. Germline CDR1 and CDR2: SEHNR and FQNEAQ (reference sequence). This CDR3 has 16 amino acids. Trimming cost V 3 bases and J 0 bases, with 11 bases left between them.